A single sample is the source of the 3 T cell receptor beta chains below, sequenced in a study of cytomegalovirus exposure and HLA in healthy donors. PCR employed 60 Vbeta and 13 Jbeta primers. TCRdb's copy holds only in-frame clones and misses some; the assay was immunoSEQ multiplex PCR. This sample yields about 200,000 clones, of which over 75% are seen a single time; nearly 3% belongs to the top ten. Sequencing input: PBMCs. The receptors here all came from a woman aged 25 to 45 in good health and CMV-seronegative.

This sequence joins TRBV6-5 and TRBJ1-4; the D is unclear. This CDR3 spans 16 amino acids. V gave up 4 bases and J gave up 0 bases, with 12 bases separating them. Per the germline V gene, CDR1 is MNHEY and CDR2 is SVGAGI. The CDR3 DNA is TGTGCCAGCAGTTCCCGAAGCAGGACAACTAATGAAAAACTGTTTTTT. The encoded protein is CASSSRSRTTNEKLFF.

The rearrangement links TRBV7-2 to TRBJ2-7, with D tentatively TRBD1 (5 bases). V was trimmed by 1 base and J by 6 bases, leaving 13 bases between them. Germline loops: CDR1 SGHTA, CDR2 FQGNSA. The CDR3 consists of 14 residues. In DNA, the CDR3 is TGTGCCAGCAGCTTAGTCGGCGACAGATTCGAGCAGTACTTC. It specifies CASSLVGDRFEQYF.

V is TRBV18 and J is TRBJ1-2; possible D gene TRBD1, 6 bases. There are 17 residues in the CDR3. Looked up from germline, CDR1 is KGHSH and CDR2 is LQKENI. With 1 base removed from V and 5 bases from J, the gap between germline ends came to 20 bases. CDR3 in amino acids: CASSPRVDPGQRYGYTF. CDR3 nucleotides: TGTGCCAGCTCACCACGGGTAGACCCGGGACAACGGTATGGCTACACCTTC.